The sequence of this T cell receptor (beta chain) was determined in a study of blood T cell repertoires in COVID-19. Study-wide background: Spain, Italy and the United States supplied samples that represented acute and convalescent COVID-19. T cells, B-cell-depleted T cells, or PBMCs supplied cDNA or gDNA.

This clone came up once. Trimming took 3 bases from V and 4 from J; bases not matched to a gene: 4. The length of the CDR3 is 14 residues. Germline-derived CDR1 and CDR2 are SGHTA and FQGTGA. Data came from immunoSEQ multiplex PCR; TCRdb stores just in-frame clones and leaves some out. Of 65,000 to 70,000 clones in the sample, about 80% are singletons; the top ten hold roughly 16%. The sample taken for sequencing was peripheral blood. The chain has TRBV7-3 and TRBJ2-5; TRBD2 agrees at 8 bases. The clonotype was recovered from an elderly man with active COVID-19. The DNA of the CDR3 is TGTGCCAGCAGCTTCAGCGGGGGCCGAGAGACCCAGTACTTC. Amino acids: CASSFSGGRETQYF.